What follows is one TCR beta chain and its context. The antigen is unknown. A junction boundary mismatches the germline segment, possibly from a read error. These data belong to a study of tumor and adjacent non-tumor tissue in lung cancer. For the study at large: Aged about 31 to 80 years, patients included nine to ten men and several women with stage I to III disease.

A modified ARM-PCR protocol with three rounds of nested PCR amplified TCRbeta. TCRdb used MiXCR to reprocess the multiplex PCR reads, holding one entry per CDR3 protein. The repertoire has over 130,000 distinct CDR3 sequences, 66% of them found once; the top ten carry about 20%. Points from the study as a whole: Top 100 clones took a larger repertoire share in normal lung. Tumor tissue had significantly higher TCR diversity than normal lung. Patients with more diverse tumor TCRs had worse survival.

This sample's RNA came from whole unsorted tissue. The length of the CDR3 is 13 residues. Germline V gene sequence: CDR1 SGHAT, CDR2 FQNNGV. The chain employs TRBV11-2 and TRBJ1-1; D gene unclear. Sequencing was done on a sample of lung tumor tissue. This TCR came from a man between 60 and 75 years old with small cell lung cancer. The CDR3 DNA is TGTGCCAACAGCACAGACATGGGCACTGAAGCTTTCTTT. It encodes CANSTDMGTEAFF.